One sample yielded the 26 T cell receptor beta chains listed below, sequenced in a study of OX40 agonist ivuxolimab in advanced cancers. This table comes from immunoSEQ multiplex PCR, and its TCRdb copy is limited to in-frame clones, with some not included. In the table there are 25,000 to 30,000 clones, around four fifths of which are singletons. Sequencing was performed on CD4+ or CD8+ T cells sorted from blood, taken in a trial of the OX40 agonist ivuxolimab. These receptors all stem from an adult with an advanced solid tumor such as melanoma, head and neck, liver or kidney cancer.

V gene TRBV2 combines with J gene TRBJ1-2, with TRBD1 matching 9 bases. CDR1 SNHLY and CDR2 FYNNEI come from the germline V gene. V dropped 6 bases and J dropped 3; count of bases not matched to a gene: 5. CDR3 length equals 14 residues. The CDR3 sequence is CASRGTGIDYGYTF. The CDR3 coding sequence is TGTGCCAGCAGGGGGACAGGGATCGACTATGGCTACACCTTC.

This clone has a single count. V and J are TRBV6-6 and TRBJ2-3; no reliable D call. V was pared by 2 bases and J by 0 bases, with 12 bases between. This CDR3 has 16 residues. From germline, CDR1 is MNHNY and CDR2 SVGAGI (reference sequence). The CDR3 sequence is CASSYLTLESTDTQYF. CDR3 in DNA: TGTGCCAGCAGTTACCTGACACTGGAAAGCACAGATACGCAGTATTTT.

The J gene is TRBJ2-3, the V gene TRBV27; TRBD2 matches 9 bases. The CDR3 has 16 amino acids. The germline V gene encodes CDR1 MNHEY and CDR2 SMNVEV (reference sequence). The J segment lost 6 bases and the V segment lost 5 bases, leaving 12 bases of the junction unmatched. The CDR3 is CASSITRLAAQDTQYF. For the CDR3, the DNA is TGTGCCAGCAGTATCACCAGACTAGCGGCTCAGGATACGCAGTATTTT.

A few counts support this clone. V usage is TRBV6-1 and J usage is TRBJ2-7; D might be TRBD2 (5 bases). The CDR3 length is 15 residues. The V gene lost 1 base and the J gene lost 3 bases, with 13 bases spanning the gap. Germline assignment: CDR1 MNHNS and CDR2 SASEGT. The CDR3 here is CASSEEDFPGYEQYF. CDR3 bases: TGTGCCAGCAGTGAAGAGGACTTTCCTGGCTACGAGCAGTACTTC.

This chain connects TRBV5-4 to TRBJ2-5; TRBD1 might be the D (6 bases). The V and J ends lost 5 bases and 1 base respectively, with 9 bases between them. There are 13 residues in the CDR3. Germline CDR1 reads SGHNT; CDR2 reads YYREEE (reference sequence). The CDR3 here is CASRRDTQETQYF. CDR3 in DNA: TGTGCCAGCAGACGGGACACCCAAGAGACCCAGTACTTC.

V and J are TRBV29-1 and TRBJ1-2; D is unclear. CDR3 length: 13 residues. Deletions cut 2 bases from V and 2 bases from J, with 9 bases between. Germline V gives CDR1 SQVTM, CDR2 ANQGSEA. CDR3 nucleotide sequence: TGCAGCGTTGAACGGCGAGACAACTATGGCTACACCTTC. Translation gives CSVERRDNYGYTF.

CDR3 sequence: CASTPPGVPQETQYF. CDR3 in DNA: TGTGCCAGCACGCCCCCCGGGGTACCACAAGAGACCCAGTACTTC. The V and J genes are TRBV7-6 and TRBJ2-5; TRBD2 is a possible D gene (5 bases). CDR3 length: 15 amino acids. The V and J ends lost 7 bases and 2 bases respectively, with 17 bases between them. CDR1 is SGHVS, CDR2 FNYEAQ, per germline.

DNA of the CDR3: TGTGCCAGTAGCCTTAGCGGGGGTTACAATGAGCAGTTCTTC. This translates into CASSLSGGYNEQFF. The V call is TRBV19, the J call TRBJ2-1; 9 bases map to TRBD2. Germline V lookup: CDR1 LNHDA, CDR2 SQIVND (reference sequence). J gave up 4 bases and V 6 bases, and 4 bases lay outside the gene matches. CDR3 length equals 14 residues.

The chain links TRBV5-8 to TRBJ2-1, with 7 bases that match TRBD1. V trimming: 3 bases; J trimming: 3 bases; junction bases outside the gene matches: 6. Germline-derived CDR1 and CDR2 are SGHTS and YDEGEE. The CDR3 sequence is 15 residues long. The CDR3 region is CASSSTGAGYNEQFF. CDR3 nucleotides: TGTGCCAGCAGCTCAACAGGGGCGGGCTACAATGAGCAGTTCTTC. Full variable domain (outside the CDR3, taken from reference TRBV5-8 and TRBJ2-1): EAGVTQSPTHLIKTRGQQATLRCSPISGHTSVYWYQQALGLGLQFLLWYDEGEERNRGNFPPRFSGRQFPNYSSELNVNALELEDSALYLCASSSTGAGYNEQFFGPGTRLTVL.

This clone was counted only a few times. The sample carries other DNA sequences with the same CDR3. CDR3 bases: TGTGCCAGCAGCTTACGACGGGGAAGCTCCTACGAGCAGTACTTC. Amino acid sequence: CASSLRRGSSYEQYF. The chain joins TRBV7-8 to TRBJ2-7; D might be TRBD2 (5 bases). Germline CDR1 SGHVS, CDR2 FQNEAQ. This CDR3 has 15 amino acids. V shed 2 bases and J shed 0 bases, with 11 bases lying between them.

The chain joins TRBV6-1 to TRBJ1-2; D unclear. The V end lost 1 base, the J end lost 10 bases, and 7 bases lay between the germline ends. Germline lookup yields CDR1 MNHNS and CDR2 SASEGT. The CDR3 consists of 11 residues. CDR3 in DNA: TGTGCCAGCAGTGAAGGACCTGTCTACACCTTC. Amino acids: CASSEGPVYTF.

This clone is medium-sized by share. This chain links TRBV11-2 with TRBJ2-3, with 13 bases identical to TRBD2. V gave up 8 bases and J gave up 2 bases; unmatched junction bases: 13. This CDR3 is built from 18 residues. Germline V gene lookup returns CDR1 SGHAT and CDR2 FQNNGV. CDR3 in amino acids: CASSSGGLAGLYTDTQYF. As DNA, the CDR3 is TGTGCCAGCTCCTCGGGGGGACTAGCGGGGTTATACACAGATACGCAGTATTTT.

The V gene is TRBV9, the J gene TRBJ2-5, with 11 positions matching TRBD2. Germline V gene data show CDR1 as SGDLS and CDR2 as YYNGEE. The length of the CDR3 is 15 residues. The V segment lost 3 bases and the J segment 1 base; nucleotides outside the gene matches: 2. The CDR3 protein is CASSDGTSGQETQYF. The CDR3 DNA is TGTGCCAGCAGCGACGGGACTAGCGGCCAAGAGACCCAGTACTTC.

CDR3 DNA: TGTGCCAGCAGCAACTGGACAGGGTCTTATGAAGAGACCCAGTACTTC. This encodes CASSNWTGSYEETQYF. The J gene is TRBJ2-5, the V gene TRBV5-8; TRBD1 matches at 8 bases. V lost 4 bases, J lost 3 bases, and 11 bases stayed unmatched. Germline V gene sequence: CDR1 SGHTS, CDR2 YDEGEE. This CDR3 comprises 16 residues. The full variable domain, with the rest looked up from reference TRBV5-8 and TRBJ2-5, is EAGVTQSPTHLIKTRGQQATLRCSPISGHTSVYWYQQALGLGLQFLLWYDEGEERNRGNFPPRFSGRQFPNYSSELNVNALELEDSALYLCASSNWTGSYEETQYFGPGTRLLVL.

This chain connects TRBV6-5 to TRBJ1-3; D might be TRBD1 (5 bases). V lost 5 bases to trimming and J lost 0 bases, with 11 bases between them. The CDR3 totals 15 residues. CDR1 is MNHEY and CDR2 is SVGAGI in the germline V gene. CDR3 bases: TGTGCCAGCAGTGCCTCAGGGACCTCTGGAAACACCATATATTTT. Its translation: CASSASGTSGNTIYF.

This chain connects TRBV6-1 to TRBJ1-1; D is ambiguous. V lost 5 bases to trimming and J lost 3 bases, with 13 bases between them. The germline V gene encodes CDR1 MNHNS and CDR2 SASEGT. This CDR3 comprises 14 residues. CDR3 in amino acids: CASSYWGGDTEAFF. CDR3 coding DNA: TGTGCCAGCAGTTATTGGGGAGGAGACACTGAAGCTTTCTTT.

The chain links TRBV6-5 to TRBJ1-2; 7 bases map to TRBD1. This CDR3 spans 14 amino acids. Germline V gene lookup returns CDR1 MNHEY and CDR2 SVGAGI. V was clipped by 2 bases and J by 0 bases; unmatched bases: 0. The CDR3 nucleotides read TGTGCCAGCAGTTACGGGACAGCTAACTATGGCTACACCTTC. Protein: CASSYGTANYGYTF.

V gene TRBV6-5 combines with J gene TRBJ1-2; TRBD1 might be the D (5 bases). CDR1 is MNHEY, CDR2 SVGAGI, per germline. The CDR3 loop spans 14 amino acids. V lost 2 bases, J lost 4 bases, and 11 bases lay in between. CDR3 DNA: TGTGCCAGCAGTTACGGGGGGGTACTCTATGGCTACACCTTC. This sequence encodes CASSYGGVLYGYTF.

V gene TRBV11-1 combines with J gene TRBJ2-5; tentative D call: TRBD2 (5 bases). There are 15 residues in the CDR3. Trimming shortened V by 4 bases and J by 1 base, and 13 bases separated the two germline ends. The germline gives CDR1 SGHAT, CDR2 FQDESV (reference sequence). CDR3 nucleotides: TGTGCCAGCAGCTCCTCCGGACTGGTCCAAGAGACCCAGTACTTC. Translating it yields CASSSSGLVQETQYF.

To note about this clone: Just one base apart from a much larger clone, this may be a read error. The rearrangement joins TRBV5-6 to TRBJ2-7; no definite D call. Trimming took 1 base from V and 2 from J, leaving 4 bases between them. The CDR3 covers 12 residues. Germline V gene data show CDR1 as SGHDT and CDR2 as YYEEEE. In DNA form, the CDR3 reads TGTGCCAGCAGCTTGTCGGCCTACGAGCAGTACTTC. It translates to CASSLSAYEQYF.

This clone was recorded a few times. V usage is TRBV4-1 and J usage is TRBJ2-7; tentative D call: TRBD1 (6 bases). Germline V gives CDR1 MGHRA, CDR2 YSYEKL. The CDR3 covers 14 residues. Trimming pared 0 bases from V and 2 bases from J, leaving 8 bases between. CDR3 residues: CASSQDRTAYEQYF. The CDR3 bases are TGCGCCAGCAGCCAAGATAGGACAGCCTACGAGCAGTACTTC.

This clone was found a few times. The genes are TRBV9 and TRBJ1-4; D is unresolved. Germline V CDR1 and CDR2: SGDLS, YYNGEE. The CDR3 totals 12 residues. V was clipped by 0 bases and J by 6 bases, with 3 bases between them. This CDR3 reads CASSVEDEKLFF. The CDR3 region has the DNA TGTGCCAGCAGCGTAGAAGATGAAAAACTGTTTTTT.

The chain links TRBV6-6 to TRBJ2-1; 8 bases line up with TRBD1. The J segment lost 5 bases and the V segment lost 5 bases, leaving 8 bases of the junction unmatched. Germline V gene lookup returns CDR1 MNHNY and CDR2 SVGAGI (reference sequence). This CDR3 spans 15 amino acids. The CDR3 coding sequence is TGTGCCAGCAGTACTCCGGACAGGGCGAACAATGAGCAGTTCTTC. Protein product: CASSTPDRANNEQFF.

This chain joins TRBV6-5 and TRBJ1-2; tentatively, D is TRBD1 (5 bases). Germline CDR1 reads MNHEY; CDR2 reads SVGAGI. The V end was cut by 2 bases, the J end by 8 bases, with 18 bases between. The CDR3 sequence is 15 residues long. The CDR3 sequence: CASSYDAGGIGGYTF. In nucleotides, the CDR3 is TGTGCCAGCAGTTACGATGCCGGGGGGATCGGCGGCTACACCTTC.

The sample holds one count of this clone. The gene calls are TRBV5-4 and TRBJ2-1; TRBD1 might be the D (6 bases). The CDR3 is 14 amino acids. V shed 1 base and J shed 7 bases, with 12 bases lying between them. The germline CDR1 and CDR2 sequences are SGHNT and YYREEE (reference sequence). Here the CDR3 reads CASSLNLGANEQFF. DNA of the CDR3: TGTGCCAGCAGCTTGAACCTGGGGGCGAATGAGCAGTTCTTC.

This chain links TRBV29-1 with TRBJ2-5; D might be TRBD1 or TRBD2, each matching 7 bases. The V end was cut by 6 bases, the J end by 5 bases, with 22 bases between. This CDR3 region has 15 residues. CDR1 and CDR2 from the germline V gene are SQVTM and ANQGSEA. CDR3 coding DNA: TGCAGCGTCGCAGGGGGGGGACCTAAGATTGAGACCCAGTACTTC. Translated: CSVAGGGPKIETQYF.